The 2 T cell receptor beta chains given below trace back to one sample, sequenced in a study of shared clonotypes between healthy human individuals. Assay: immunoSEQ multiplex PCR; the TCRdb copy retains only in-frame clones and omits some. Found here are 2 million to 2.5 million clones, 85% to 95% of them singletons; the top ten hold around 0.38%. What was sequenced was naive CD4+ T cells from PBMCs. Subset indicated: CD45RA+ positively selected. The receptor set was obtained from a man aged 18-30 years in good health. Some clones in this sample may be carry-over from other donors' samples.

The J gene is TRBJ2-2, the V gene TRBV14; D is unclear. V lost 3 bases and J lost 6, with 14 bases in between. Germline-derived CDR1 and CDR2 are SGHDN and FVKESK. The CDR3 runs 15 residues. The CDR3 is CASSHPVNVPGELFF. In DNA, the CDR3 is TGTGCCAGCAGCCACCCGGTAAATGTACCCGGGGAGCTGTTTTTT.

The rearrangement links TRBV28 to TRBJ2-1; no clear D gene. CDR3 length: 13 residues. V was trimmed by 1 base and J by 10 bases, leaving 11 bases between them. Germline loops: CDR1 MDHEN, CDR2 SYDVKM. The CDR3 coding sequence is TGTGCCAGCAGTTTATCCCAGCCCCCGGAGCAGTTCTTC. Amino acids: CASSLSQPPEQFF.